Following are 10 T cell receptor beta chains from one sample sequenced in a study of vaccination and CD4 T cells after COVID-19. These receptors lack a known antigen. As to treatment: 10-day PBMC culture with coronavirus spike peptide pools or control peptides (ViraFEST assay). Researchers used the Oncomine TCR Beta short-read assay to sequence DNA from cultured CD4+ T cells. TCRdb fed the PCR reads into MiXCR, producing one record per CDR3 protein. This sample has around 21,000 distinct CDR3 sequences; under 70% occur once, and the top ten carry roughly 15%. Sequenced material: CD4+ T cells from blood, cultured in vitro. These receptors originate from a human donor who had recovered from COVID-19.

J is TRBJ1-1 and V is TRBV18; D gene uncertain. Trimming took 1 base from V and 0 from J, leaving 12 bases between them. This CDR3 spans 16 amino acids. Germline assignment: CDR1 KGHSH and CDR2 LQKENI. CDR3 region: CASSPLYKGLNTEAFF. CDR3 nucleotides: TGTGCCAGCTCACCACTTTATAAGGGCTTGAACACTGAAGCTTTCTTT.

The CDR3 is CSALLGRAIFQGQFF. CDR3 sequence (DNA): TGCAGTGCTTTACTCGGGAGGGCCATTTTTCAGGGGCAGTTCTTC. J is TRBJ2-1 and V is TRBV20-1, with 8 bases matching TRBD2. Per the germline V gene, CDR1 is DFQATT and CDR2 is SNEGSKA (reference sequence). This CDR3 is built from 15 residues. Unmatched junction bases numbered 18, after V lost 5 bases and J lost 12 bases.

This chain joins TRBV2 and TRBJ1-1; 8 bases map to TRBD1. Germline V lookup: CDR1 SNHLY, CDR2 FYNNEI. V trimming: 9 bases; J trimming: 1 base; junction bases outside the gene matches: 4. The length of the CDR3 is 13 residues. CDR3 protein: CARGQGRNTEAFF. The CDR3 DNA is TGTGCCAGAGGACAGGGTAGGAACACTGAAGCTTTCTTT. Full variable domain (missing parts from reference TRBV2 and TRBJ1-1): EPEVTQTPSHQVTQMGQEVILRCVPISNHLYFYWYRQILGQKVEFLVSFYNNEISEKSEIFDDQFSVERPDGSNFTLKIRSTKLEDSAMYFCARGQGRNTEAFFGQGTRLTVV.

Written as DNA, the CDR3 is TGTGCCAGTAGTGGCAGACTAGCGGGGCAAGAGACCCAGTACTTC. As protein: CASSGRLAGQETQYF. The J gene is TRBJ2-5, the V gene TRBV19; the match to TRBD2 covers 11 bases. V was clipped by 5 bases and J by 2 bases; unmatched bases: 4. CDR1 LNHDA and CDR2 SQIVND come from the germline V gene (reference sequence). The CDR3 spans 15 residues. Variable domain in full (rest from reference TRBV19 and TRBJ2-5): DGGITQSPKYLFRKEGQNVTLSCEQNLNHDAMYWYRQDPGQGLRLIYYSQIVNDFQKGDIAEGYSVSREKKESFPLTVTSAQKNPTAFYLCASSGRLAGQETQYFGPGTRLLVL.

The rearrangement links TRBV27 to TRBJ2-7; 8 bases map to TRBD2. V was pared by 6 bases and J by 2 bases, with 12 bases of the junction left unmatched. The length of the CDR3 is 16 residues. The germline V gene has CDR1 MNHEY and CDR2 SMNVEV (reference sequence). This CDR3 reads CASRPFTSGDTYEQYF. Written as DNA, the CDR3 is TGTGCCAGCAGGCCTTTTACTAGCGGCGATACCTACGAGCAGTACTTC.

The genes are TRBV30 and TRBJ2-1; 9 nucleotides align to TRBD1. V was pared by 4 bases and J by 9 bases, with 10 bases of the junction left unmatched. CDR3 length equals 14 residues. Germline-derived CDR1 and CDR2 are GTSNPN and SVGIG (reference sequence). The CDR3 is CAWNRDRVTGEQFF. The CDR3 bases are TGTGCCTGGAACAGGGACAGGGTTACTGGTGAGCAGTTCTTC.

Here the CDR3 DNA reads TGCAGCGTCCTCGGGGGGGTGTATGGCACTGAAGCTTTCTTT. Protein product: CSVLGGVYGTEAFF. V usage is TRBV29-1 and J usage is TRBJ1-1; tentative D call: TRBD1 (5 bases). In germline, CDR1 is SQVTM, CDR2 ANQGSEA. Trimming took off 6 bases at V and 4 bases at J, with 18 bases between the two ends. The CDR3 has 14 amino acids.

Turning to this clonotype: The junction shows a germline mismatch at one end, possibly a read error. This sequence joins TRBV7-8 and TRBJ2-7, with D perhaps TRBD2 (6 bases). The CDR3 is 13 residues long. From germline, CDR1 is SGHVS and CDR2 FQNEAQ. The CDR3 nucleotides read TGTGCCAGCAGCTTATCGGGAGTGCAGGACATAGCATTC. Translation gives CASSLSGVQDIAF. Full variable domain (rest looked up from reference TRBV7-8 and TRBJ2-7): GAGVSQSPRYKVAKRGQDVALRCDPISGHVSLFWYQQALGQGPEFLTYFQNEAQLDKSGLPSDRFFAERPEGSVSTLKIQRTQQEDSAVYLCASSLSGVQDIAFGPGTRLTVT.

This clonotype was found a few times. The J gene is TRBJ2-7, the V gene TRBV7-9; 11 bases line up with TRBD1. There are 16 residues in the CDR3. The V segment lost 4 bases and the J segment 1 base; nucleotides outside the gene matches: 6. Germline V gene lookup returns CDR1 SEHNR and CDR2 FQNEAQ (reference sequence). Here the CDR3 reads CASSSADRGLSYEQYF. The CDR3 bases are TGTGCCAGCAGCTCGGCGGACAGGGGGCTGTCCTACGAGCAGTACTTC.

The V call is TRBV19, the J call TRBJ2-3; TRBD1 aligns across 8 bases. The V and J ends lost 5 bases and 6 bases, in that order; junction bases with no gene match: 10. Germline V lookup: CDR1 LNHDA, CDR2 SQIVND (reference sequence). The CDR3 is 15 residues long. This CDR3 reads CASSSLQGARDTQYF. The CDR3 DNA is TGTGCCAGTAGTTCCCTTCAGGGGGCGCGGGATACGCAGTATTTT. Full variable domain (remainder filled in from reference TRBV19 and TRBJ2-3): DGGITQSPKYLFRKEGQNVTLSCEQNLNHDAMYWYRQDPGQGLRLIYYSQIVNDFQKGDIAEGYSVSREKKESFPLTVTSAQKNPTAFYLCASSSLQGARDTQYFGPGTRLTVL.